This is a list of T cell receptor beta chains from one sample in a study of cytomegalovirus exposure and HLA in healthy donors. Assay used: immunoSEQ multiplex PCR; TCRdb lists only in-frame clones, some missing. Among 170,000 or so clones listed, 80% to 90% were seen once. The sample consisted of PBMCs. Source of these receptors: a man younger than 35 in good health and CMV-seronegative. The CDR3 runs from the conserved cysteine through the conserved F or W.

TRBV6-1 | CASSEAGTEKNIQYF
TRBV27 | CASRPTGLNSPLHF
TRBV4-1 | CASSQLRGEQFF
TRBV15 | CATSRDRVLLFTEAFF
TRBV11-2 | CASSLDPPGGRETQYF
TRBV15 | CATSQRRFSRGANVLTF
TRBV7-6 | CASSLHQGNQPQHF
TRBV7-9 | CSSSFRRTSRRNEQFF
TRBV7-6 | CASSLRREGSYNEQFF
TRBV11-3 | CASSLDRDYGYTF
TRBV5-8 | CASRGQGMGSPLHF
TRBV7-3 | CASSLSPGRYEQYF
TRBV6-4 | CASSDRENNEQFF
TRBV2 | CASNSGQGRNQPQHF
TRBV4-2 | CASSQEGLATYEQYF
TRBV7-3 | CASSPTANHGYTF
TRBV28 | CASQGGTYEQYF
TRBV5-4 | CASSLRRESQPQHF
TRBV27 | CASSLERGTEAFF
TRBV28 | CASGRDRGTDTQYF
TRBV28 | CASSSLPGQGSEAFF
TRBV7-6 | CASSLGAGGWETEAFF